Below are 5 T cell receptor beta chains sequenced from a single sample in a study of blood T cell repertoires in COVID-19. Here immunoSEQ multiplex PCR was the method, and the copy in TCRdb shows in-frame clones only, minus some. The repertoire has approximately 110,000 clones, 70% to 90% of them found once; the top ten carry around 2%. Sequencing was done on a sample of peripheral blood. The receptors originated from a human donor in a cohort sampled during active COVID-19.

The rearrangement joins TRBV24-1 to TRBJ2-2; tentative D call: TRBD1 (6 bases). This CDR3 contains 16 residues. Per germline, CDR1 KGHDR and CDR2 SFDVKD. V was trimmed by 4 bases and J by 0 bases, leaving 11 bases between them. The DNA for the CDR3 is TGTGCCACCAGTGACAGGGGAATAACGAACACCGGGGAGCTGTTTTTT. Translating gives CATSDRGITNTGELFF.

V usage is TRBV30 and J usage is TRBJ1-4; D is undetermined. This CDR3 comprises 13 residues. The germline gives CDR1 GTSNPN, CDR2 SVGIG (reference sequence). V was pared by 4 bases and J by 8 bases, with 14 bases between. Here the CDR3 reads CAWNLVGGEKLFF. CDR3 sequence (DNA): TGTGCCTGGAATCTGGTTGGCGGGGAAAAACTGTTTTTT.

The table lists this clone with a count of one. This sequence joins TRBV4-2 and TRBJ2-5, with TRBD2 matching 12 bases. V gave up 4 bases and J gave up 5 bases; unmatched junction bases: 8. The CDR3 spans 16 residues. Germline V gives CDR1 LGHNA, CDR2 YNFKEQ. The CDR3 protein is CASSPNGLAGLETQYF. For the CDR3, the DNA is TGTGCCAGCAGCCCCAACGGACTAGCGGGGTTGGAGACCCAGTACTTC.

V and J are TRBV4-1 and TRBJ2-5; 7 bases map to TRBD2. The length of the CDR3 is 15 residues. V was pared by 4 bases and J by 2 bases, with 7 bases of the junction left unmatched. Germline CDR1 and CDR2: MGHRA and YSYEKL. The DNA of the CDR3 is TGCGCCAGCAGCCCAAGCGGGACTCTTCAAGAGACCCAGTACTTC. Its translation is CASSPSGTLQETQYF.

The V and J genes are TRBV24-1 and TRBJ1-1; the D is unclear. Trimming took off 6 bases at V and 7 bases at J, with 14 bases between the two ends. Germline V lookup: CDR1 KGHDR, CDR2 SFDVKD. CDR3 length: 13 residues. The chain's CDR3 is CATSQFSGGEAFF. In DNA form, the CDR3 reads TGTGCCACCAGTCAATTTAGCGGAGGTGAAGCTTTCTTT.